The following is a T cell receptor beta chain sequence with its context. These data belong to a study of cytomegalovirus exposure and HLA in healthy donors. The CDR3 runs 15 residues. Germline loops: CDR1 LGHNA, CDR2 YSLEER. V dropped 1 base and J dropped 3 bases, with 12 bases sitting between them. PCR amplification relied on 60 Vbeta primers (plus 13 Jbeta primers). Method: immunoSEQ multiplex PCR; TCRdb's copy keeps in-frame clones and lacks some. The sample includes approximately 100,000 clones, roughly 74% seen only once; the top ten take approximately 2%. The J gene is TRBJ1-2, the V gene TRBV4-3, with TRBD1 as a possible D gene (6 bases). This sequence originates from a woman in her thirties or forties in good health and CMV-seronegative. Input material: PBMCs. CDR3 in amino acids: CASSQALQGDYGYTF. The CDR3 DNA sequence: TGCGCCAGCAGCCAAGCCCTACAGGGAGACTATGGCTACACCTTC.